These T cell receptor beta chains were read from a single sample in a study of graft-versus-host responses after intestinal transplantation. No antigen is known for these receptors. Only in-frame clones appear in the TCRdb table, and some are missing; sequencing was by immunoSEQ multiplex PCR. The sample includes 35,000 to 50,000 clones, roughly 95% of them seen just once. The sample consisted of unstimulated CD8+ T cells sorted from spleen or lymph node cells, taken before transplant. The receptors were gathered from a human donor who was the organ donor for an intestinal transplant. CDR3s include the opening cysteine and the closing phenylalanine or tryptophan. Each record gives: clone size, J gene, D gene, V gene, CDR3 protein, CDR3 DNA. D genes are given only for firm matches. The size field is filled for only some rows; it gives once, few, many or a size class.

clone size: -
J gene: TRBJ2-7
D gene: -
V gene: TRBV30
CDR3 protein: CAWRPGTSYEQYF
CDR3 DNA: TGTGCCTGGAGACCAGGGACAAGCTACGAGCAGTACTTC

clone size: -
J gene: TRBJ1-5
D gene: -
V gene: TRBV6-1
CDR3 protein: CATRFPLFQPQHF
CDR3 DNA: TGTGCCACCAGGTTTCCTCTATTTCAGCCCCAGCATTTT

clone size: -
J gene: TRBJ2-3
D gene: -
V gene: TRBV7-8
CDR3 protein: CASSPWGVVVPGVTDTQYF
CDR3 DNA: TGTGCCAGCAGCCCCTGGGGGGTGGTTGTCCCGGGGGTCACAGATACGCAGTATTTT

clone size: -
J gene: TRBJ2-3
D gene: TRBD2
V gene: TRBV7-2
CDR3 protein: CASSSMTLAGGRTDTQYF
CDR3 DNA: TGTGCCAGCAGCTCCATGACACTAGCGGGGGGGCGTACAGATACGCAGTATTTT

clone size: once
J gene: TRBJ2-7
D gene: TRBD2
V gene: TRBV14
CDR3 protein: CASSQTLTSAGEQYF
CDR3 DNA: TGTGCCAGCAGCCAAACCCTTACTAGCGCCGGCGAGCAGTACTTC

clone size: -
J gene: TRBJ1-2
D gene: -
V gene: TRBV6-9
CDR3 protein: CASSLLRDINYGYTF
CDR3 DNA: TGTGCCAGCAGTTTATTACGGGATATTAACTATGGCTACACCTTC

clone size: -
J gene: TRBJ1-1
D gene: -
V gene: TRBV19
CDR3 protein: CASSIYRENTEAFF
CDR3 DNA: TGTGCCAGTAGTATCTACAGGGAGAACACTGAAGCTTTCTTT

clone size: -
J gene: TRBJ1-1
D gene: -
V gene: TRBV19
CDR3 protein: CASSIDRAYAEAFF
CDR3 DNA: TGTGCCAGTAGTATAGATAGGGCATACGCTGAAGCTTTCTTT

clone size: -
J gene: TRBJ1-1
D gene: -
V gene: TRBV10-3
CDR3 protein: CAISESKGLVTEAFF
CDR3 DNA: TGTGCCATCAGTGAGTCGAAGGGGTTAGTCACTGAAGCTTTCTTT

clone size: -
J gene: TRBJ2-7
D gene: TRBD1
V gene: TRBV5-1
CDR3 protein: CASSFRTGVDEQYF
CDR3 DNA: TGCGCCAGCAGCTTCAGGACAGGGGTCGACGAGCAGTACTTC

clone size: once
J gene: TRBJ2-7
D gene: -
V gene: TRBV4-3
CDR3 protein: CASSQDPVGPSYEQYF
CDR3 DNA: TGCGCCAGCAGCCAAGATCCGGTAGGTCCATCCTACGAGCAGTACTTC

clone size: -
J gene: TRBJ1-5
D gene: -
V gene: TRBV4-3
CDR3 protein: CASSQDLGLGSNQPQHF
CDR3 DNA: TGCGCCAGCAGCCAAGATCTGGGGCTCGGGAGCAATCAGCCCCAGCATTTT

clone size: -
J gene: TRBJ1-5
D gene: -
V gene: TRBV21-1
CDR3 protein: CASSKWEGGNQPQHF
CDR3 DNA: TGTGCCAGCAGCAAATGGGAAGGGGGCAATCAGCCCCAGCATTTT

clone size: -
J gene: TRBJ2-5
D gene: TRBD2
V gene: TRBV2
CDR3 protein: CAILLGLAGGSEETQYF
CDR3 DNA: TGTGCCATCCTACTGGGACTAGCGGGGGGATCAGAGGAGACCCAGTACTTC

clone size: -
J gene: TRBJ2-5
D gene: -
V gene: TRBV28
CDR3 protein: CAINRGAQIETQYF
CDR3 DNA: TGTGCCATCAACCGGGGGGCGCAAATAGAGACCCAGTACTTC

clone size: -
J gene: TRBJ1-1
D gene: -
V gene: TRBV30
CDR3 protein: CAWIRERQINTEAFF
CDR3 DNA: TGTGCCTGGATACGGGAACGGCAGATTAACACTGAAGCTTTCTTT

clone size: -
J gene: TRBJ2-7
D gene: -
V gene: TRBV7-8
CDR3 protein: CASSLYITQGQTYEQYF
CDR3 DNA: TGTGCCAGCAGCTTATATATCACTCAGGGGCAGACGTACGAGCAGTACTTC

clone size: -
J gene: TRBJ2-3
D gene: TRBD2
V gene: TRBV7-9
CDR3 protein: CASSLVWTSGAYTQYF
CDR3 DNA: TGTGCCAGCAGCTTAGTGTGGACTAGCGGGGCGTATACGCAGTATTTT

clone size: -
J gene: TRBJ2-7
D gene: TRBD1
V gene: TRBV7-9
CDR3 protein: CASSPKGTGRAYEQYF
CDR3 DNA: TGTGCCAGCAGCCCCAAGGGGACAGGGCGAGCCTACGAGCAGTACTTC

clone size: -
J gene: TRBJ2-2
D gene: -
V gene: TRBV27
CDR3 protein: CASSLEVANTGELFF
CDR3 DNA: TGTGCCAGCAGTTTAGAGGTGGCGAACACCGGGGAGCTGTTTTTT

clone size: -
J gene: TRBJ1-1
D gene: TRBD1
V gene: TRBV7-9
CDR3 protein: CASSSTGGGWTEAFF
CDR3 DNA: TGTGCCAGCAGCTCGACAGGGGGCGGGTGGACTGAAGCTTTCTTT

clone size: -
J gene: TRBJ2-3
D gene: TRBD2
V gene: TRBV4-3
CDR3 protein: CASSLSGGATDTQYF
CDR3 DNA: TGCGCCAGCAGCCTGAGCGGGGGGGCTACAGATACGCAGTATTTT

clone size: -
J gene: TRBJ2-5
D gene: TRBD2
V gene: TRBV10-2
CDR3 protein: CASGTSRRQETQYF
CDR3 DNA: TGCGCCAGCGGGACTAGCCGTCGGCAAGAGACCCAGTACTTC

clone size: -
J gene: TRBJ1-1
D gene: -
V gene: TRBV30
CDR3 protein: CACTTDNRVLSEAFF
CDR3 DNA: TGTGCCTGTACTACCGACAACAGGGTGCTTTCTGAAGCTTTCTTT

clone size: -
J gene: TRBJ1-5
D gene: -
V gene: TRBV5-6
CDR3 protein: CATEQPQHF
CDR3 DNA: TGTGCCACAGAACAGCCCCAGCATTTT

clone size: -
J gene: TRBJ1-1
D gene: -
V gene: TRBV5-1
CDR3 protein: CASSLAFDVGASYAFF
CDR3 DNA: TGCGCCAGCAGCTTGGCCTTTGACGTTGGGGCTTCGTATGCTTTCTTT

clone size: -
J gene: TRBJ2-3
D gene: TRBD1
V gene: TRBV9
CDR3 protein: CASSRGTGGSDTQYF
CDR3 DNA: TGTGCCAGCAGCCGCGGGACAGGGGGCTCAGATACGCAGTATTTT